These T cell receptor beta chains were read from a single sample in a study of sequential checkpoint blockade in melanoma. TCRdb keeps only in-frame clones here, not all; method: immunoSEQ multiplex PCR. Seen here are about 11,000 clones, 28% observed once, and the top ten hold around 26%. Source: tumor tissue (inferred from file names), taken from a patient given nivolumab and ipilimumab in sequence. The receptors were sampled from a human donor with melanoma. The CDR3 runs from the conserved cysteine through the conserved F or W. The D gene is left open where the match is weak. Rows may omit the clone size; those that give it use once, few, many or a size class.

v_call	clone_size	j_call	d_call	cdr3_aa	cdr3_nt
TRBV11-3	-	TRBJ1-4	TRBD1	CASSWGQFATNEKLFF	TGTGCCAGCAGCTGGGGACAGTTTGCAACTAATGAAAAACTGTTTTTT
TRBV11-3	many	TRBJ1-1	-	CASSASNMNTEAFF	TGTGCCAGCAGCGCCTCAAACATGAACACTGAAGCTTTCTTT
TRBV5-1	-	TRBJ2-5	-	CASSITGTQEETQYF	TGCGCCAGCAGCATCACCGGGACCCAGGAAGAGACCCAGTACTTC
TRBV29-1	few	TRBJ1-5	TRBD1	CSVETGGGQPQHF	TGCAGCGTTGAGACAGGGGGTGGTCAGCCCCAGCATTTT
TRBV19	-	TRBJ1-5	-	CASSIPPSVAQHF	TGTGCCAGTAGTATTCCACCCTCCGTGGCCCAGCATTTT
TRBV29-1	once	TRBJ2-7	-	CSARDQYSEQYF	TGCAGCGCCCGCGACCAGTACTCCGAGCAGTACTTC
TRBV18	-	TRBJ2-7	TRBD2	CASSPPGGYEQYF	TGTGCCAGCTCACCGCCGGGGGGTTACGAGCAGTACTTC
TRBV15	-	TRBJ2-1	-	CATSRDRGRYNEQFF	TGTGCCACCAGCAGAGATCGGGGGAGATACAATGAGCAGTTCTTC
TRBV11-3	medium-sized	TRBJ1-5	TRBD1	CASSIQGGESNQPQHF	TGTGCCAGCAGCATCCAGGGGGGAGAGAGCAATCAGCCCCAGCATTTT
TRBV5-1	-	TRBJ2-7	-	CAREDRPYSYEQYF	TGCGCCAGAGAAGACAGGCCTTACTCCTACGAGCAGTACTTC
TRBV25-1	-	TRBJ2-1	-	CASSEIGTPRDEQFF	TGTGCCAGCAGTGAAATCGGGACCCCTCGGGATGAGCAGTTCTTC
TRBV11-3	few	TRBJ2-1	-	CASSLRTNGDEQFF	TGTGCCAGCAGCCTAAGGACCAACGGCGATGAGCAGTTCTTC
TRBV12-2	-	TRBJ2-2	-	CATTERGYTGELFF	TGTGCCACGACGGAGAGGGGTTATACCGGGGAGCTGTTTTTT
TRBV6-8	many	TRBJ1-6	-	CASSVTLESSPLHF	TGTGCCAGCAGCGTGACATTGGAGTCTTCACCCCTCCACTTT
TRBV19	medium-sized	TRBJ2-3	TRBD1	CASSYYFRDRGADTQYF	TGTGCCAGTAGCTATTACTTCCGGGACAGGGGTGCCGATACGCAGTATTTT
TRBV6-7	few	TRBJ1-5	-	CASGYAQPQHF	TGTGCCAGCGGATACGCTCAGCCCCAGCATTTT
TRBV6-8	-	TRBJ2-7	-	CASSEQGLRSYEQYF	TGTGCCAGCAGTGAGCAGGGGCTACGCTCCTACGAGCAGTACTTC
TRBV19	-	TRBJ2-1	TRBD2	CASNEERGGSSEQFF	TGTGCCAGTAACGAGGAGCGGGGGGGCTCGAGTGAGCAGTTCTTC
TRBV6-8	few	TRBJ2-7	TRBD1	CASTTPRDRGYYEQYF	TGTGCCAGCACCACACCACGGGACAGGGGGTACTACGAGCAGTACTTC
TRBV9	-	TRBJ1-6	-	CASSARWGGNSPLHF	TGTGCCAGCAGCGCACGGTGGGGGGGTAATTCACCCCTCCACTTT
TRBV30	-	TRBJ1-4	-	CAWGARAEKLFF	TGTGCCTGGGGGGCCAGGGCTGAAAAACTGTTTTTT
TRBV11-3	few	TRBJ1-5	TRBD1	CASRLTGGSQPQHF	TGTGCCAGCAGGTTAACAGGGGGCAGTCAGCCCCAGCATTTT
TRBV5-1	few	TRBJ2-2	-	CASSLPRGPTANTGELFF	TGCGCCAGCAGCTTGCCGAGGGGACCGACAGCGAACACCGGGGAGCTGTTTTTT
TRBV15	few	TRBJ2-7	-	CATSRDRSFSSYEQYF	TGTGCCACCAGCAGAGACCGTTCCTTTTCCTCCTACGAGCAGTACTTC
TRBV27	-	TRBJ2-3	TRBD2	CASSSPPGLTDTQYF	TGTGCCAGCAGTTCCCCCCCGGGACTAACCGATACGCAGTATTTT
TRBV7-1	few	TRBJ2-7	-	CASSLTSSTYEQYF	TGTGCCAGCAGCCTGACTAGTTCAACCTACGAGCAGTACTTC
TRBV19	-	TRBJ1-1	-	CASTASSRPLQAFF	TGTGCCAGTACAGCAAGCAGTCGGCCGCTCCAAGCTTTCTTT
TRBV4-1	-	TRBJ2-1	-	CASSQDTYNEQFF	TGCGCCAGCAGCCAAGACACCTACAATGAGCAGTTCTTC
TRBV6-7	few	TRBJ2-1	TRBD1	CASSPMGTGTNEQFF	TGTGCCAGCTCTCCAATGGGGACAGGAACTAATGAGCAGTTCTTC
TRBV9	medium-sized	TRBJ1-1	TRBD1	CASSEWGQMNTEAFF	TGTGCCAGCAGCGAGTGGGGACAGATGAACACTGAAGCTTTCTTT
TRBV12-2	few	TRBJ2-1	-	CAISTSGGDNEQFF	TGTGCCATCTCGACTAGCGGGGGAGACAATGAGCAGTTCTTC
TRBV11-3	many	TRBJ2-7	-	CASSQLAGASIYEQYF	TGTGCCAGCAGCCAATTGGCAGGGGCGTCGATCTACGAGCAGTACTTC
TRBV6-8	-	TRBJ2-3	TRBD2	CASFEWGPAGSSTDTQYF	TGTGCCAGCTTTGAGTGGGGCCCAGCGGGGTCGAGCACAGATACGCAGTATTTT
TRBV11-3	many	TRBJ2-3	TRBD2	CASSPDQRGLTDTQYF	TGTGCCAGCAGCCCGGATCAGCGGGGTCTCACAGATACGCAGTATTTT
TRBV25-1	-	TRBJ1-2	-	CASSRLGADYGYTF	TGTGCCAGCAGTCGTCTGGGGGCTGACTATGGCTACACCTTC
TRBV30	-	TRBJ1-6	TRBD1	CAWKTTGDNSPLHF	TGTGCCTGGAAAACGACAGGGGATAATTCACCCCTCCACTTT
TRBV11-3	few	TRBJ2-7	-	CASSLETDRDYEQYF	TGTGCCAGCAGCTTAGAGACAGACCGTGACTACGAGCAGTACTTC
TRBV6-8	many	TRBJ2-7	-	CASSYSTGYEQYF	TGTGCCAGCAGTTACTCGACCGGGTACGAGCAGTACTTC
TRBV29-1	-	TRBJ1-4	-	CSAISATNEKLFF	TGCAGCGCAATCAGTGCAACTAATGAAAAACTGTTTTTT
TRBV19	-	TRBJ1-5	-	CASSGSRWQPQHF	TGTGCCAGTAGCGGGAGCAGGTGGCAGCCCCAGCATTTT
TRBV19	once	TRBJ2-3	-	CASSIYHPRTDTQYF	TGTGCCAGTAGTATTTATCATCCGAGGACAGATACGCAGTATTTT
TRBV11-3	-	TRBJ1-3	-	CASSLGGPLSGNTIYF	TGTGCCAGCAGCTTAGGGGGACCCCTCTCTGGAAACACCATATATTTT
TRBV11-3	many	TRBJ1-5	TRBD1	CASSLERGTGRQPQHF	TGTGCCAGCAGCTTGGAACGCGGGACAGGGCGACAGCCCCAGCATTTT
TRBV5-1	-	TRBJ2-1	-	CASSARTVYNEQFF	TGCGCCAGCAGCGCCCGGACAGTCTACAATGAGCAGTTCTTC
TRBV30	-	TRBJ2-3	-	CAHGGRDTQYF	TGTGCCCATGGGGGGCGGGATACGCAGTATTTT
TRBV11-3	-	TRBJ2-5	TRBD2	CASSLNVGGGQQETQYF	TGTGCCAGCAGCTTGAATGTCGGCGGGGGGCAGCAAGAGACCCAGTACTTC
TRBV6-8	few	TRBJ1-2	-	CASSEPGAGYGYTF	TGTGCCAGCAGTGAGCCGGGGGCGGGCTATGGCTACACCTTC
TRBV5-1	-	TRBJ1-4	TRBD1	CASSINPGQGNEKLFF	TGCGCCAGCAGCATAAACCCGGGACAGGGAAATGAAAAACTGTTTTTT
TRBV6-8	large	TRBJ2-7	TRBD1	CASTQGVNSYEQYF	TGTGCCAGCACCCAGGGGGTAAACTCCTACGAGCAGTACTTC
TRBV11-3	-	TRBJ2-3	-	CASSLTLASWVGSDTQYF	TGTGCCAGCAGCTTAACTTTGGCTAGCTGGGTTGGGTCGGATACGCAGTATTTT